A selection of T cell receptor beta chains follows, all from one sample in a study of immune evolution from preneoplasia to lung adenocarcinoma. The method was immunoSEQ multiplex PCR; TCRdb's version includes in-frame clones alone and lacks a portion of them. The top ten hold 2% to 3% of the sample, which has about 9,000 clones, around 90% seen once. Sequencing used FFPE invasive lung adenocarcinoma tissue. The source is a person aged 70 to 85 with invasive lung adenocarcinoma. Both conserved end residues are trimmed from each CDR3. The size entry is marked missing in some rows and otherwise reads once, few, many or a size class.

TRBV7-8 | NA | ASSPRTTNTEAF
TRBV11-2 | NA | ASSLGDRDADTQY
TRBV6-6 | NA | ASSRDREINQPQH
TRBV28 | NA | ASSLPATGGGNTEAF
TRBV6-1 | NA | ASSEHREYNQPQH
TRBV29-1 | NA | SATSGTSGETQY
TRBV27 | once | ASSSLGAKNIQY
TRBV15 | few | ATSRARQGADTQY
TRBV6-7 | few | ASSYRAGRDRLEKLF
TRBV9 | NA | ASSVDISGGAF
TRBV2 | NA | ASSVTGNREAF
TRBV28 | once | ASSLGTGSDEQY
TRBV2 | NA | ASSFEGAYEQY
TRBV30 | once | AWTSGWEAVKLF
TRBV30 | NA | AWSMVDYGYT
TRBV7-2 | NA | ASSLAGGPYEQY
TRBV18 | NA | ASSLEGGLSSGANVLT
TRBV5-6 | NA | ASTLGGGGTEAF
TRBV18 | NA | ASSPPTGGSGELF
TRBV11-3 | once | ASSKGQGDGYT
TRBV5-1 | NA | ASSLAGAYLRETQY
TRBV5-1 | once | ASSLDAGTSQF
TRBV5-4 | NA | ASSADRTGAF
TRBV6-5 | NA | ASSPGGPNVLT
TRBV29-1 | few | SVARANTEAF
TRBV18 | once | ASSPTGTYEQY
TRBV28 | NA | ASSGRQGGGYGYT
TRBV4-1 | NA | ASSQGDGSYGYT
TRBV29-1 | NA | SATGTGSYEQY
TRBV28 | NA | ASTVPGQQRGYT
TRBV28 | NA | ASSSRRILAGGRYEQY
TRBV29-1 | once | SVEGGVRTDTQY
TRBV30 | NA | ACQGGIGHAF
TRBV7-9 | NA | ASTQGGGFYEQY
TRBV2 | NA | ASRPGRYYEQY
TRBV7-3 | NA | ASSFLGSGDEQF
TRBV7-3 | NA | ASSPGQGSSLGYT
TRBV28 | NA | ASKVVGFGVNTEAF
TRBV6-5 | NA | ASKKDWGSNQPQH
TRBV7-2 | NA | ASRPTATAEAF